This TCR beta chain was sequenced for a study of cytomegalovirus exposure and HLA in healthy donors. Use of 60 Vbeta and 13 Jbeta primers characterized the PCR. Sequenced by immunoSEQ multiplex PCR; TCRdb stores in-frame clones only, minus some. The sample holds roughly 180,000 clones, about 68% seen once. This receptor was obtained from a female donor in good health and CMV-seronegative. Sample: PBMCs.

The CDR3 bases are TGTGCCAGCAGCTCCCACCTAGCGGGAGGGATGGACGAGCAGTACTTC. It specifies CASSSHLAGGMDEQYF. The chain joins TRBV7-8 to TRBJ2-7; 12 nucleotides match TRBD2. Trimming removed 4 bases from V and 5 bases from J; junction bases left unmatched: 9. The CDR3 has 16 amino acids. Germline V lookup: CDR1 SGHVS, CDR2 FQNEAQ.